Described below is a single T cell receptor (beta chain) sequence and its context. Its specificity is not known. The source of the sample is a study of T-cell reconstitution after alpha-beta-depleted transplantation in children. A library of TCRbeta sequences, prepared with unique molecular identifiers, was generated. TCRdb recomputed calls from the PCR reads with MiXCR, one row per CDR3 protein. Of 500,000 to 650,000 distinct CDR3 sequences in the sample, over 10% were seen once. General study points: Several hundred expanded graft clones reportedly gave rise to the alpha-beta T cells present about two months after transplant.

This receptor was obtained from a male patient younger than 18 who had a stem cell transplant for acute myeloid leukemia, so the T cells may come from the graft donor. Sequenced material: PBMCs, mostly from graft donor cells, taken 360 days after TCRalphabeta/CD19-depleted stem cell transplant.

CDR3 sequence reads: CASSLRVRQPLFWDEQYF. For the CDR3, the DNA is TGTGCCAGCAGCCTACGGGTCCGACAGCCACTCTTCTGGGACGAGCAGTACTTC. The V call is TRBV11-2, the J call TRBJ2-7; TRBD1 might be the D (5 bases). CDR3 length equals 18 residues. Germline loops: CDR1 SGHAT, CDR2 FQNNGV. Trimming left V 5 bases short and J 5 bases short, with 28 bases between.